This T cell receptor (beta chain) emerged from a study of T-cell memory formation after mild COVID-19. Study-level results: Pre-infection memory showed some responding clones, and this suggested that cross-reactive memory joined. Mostly located in CM and EM were contracting CD4+ clones, with contracting CD8+ clones located in EMRA.

TCRdb fed the 5' RACE reads into MiXCR, producing one record per CDR3 protein. Here the sample spans around 250,000 distinct CDR3 sequences, about a sixth being singletons. Germline V gene lookup returns CDR1 SGHTA and CDR2 FQGNSA. V was pared by 5 bases and J by 0 bases, with 8 bases of the junction left unmatched. CDR3 length equals 18 residues. Notes on this clonotype: Its antigen is not known.

The sequence came from a man aged 18 to 30 who had mild COVID-19 (a few samples of this study predate the infection). Cell type and time point are not known. The sample taken for sequencing was PBMCs or a T cell subset sorted from them (not recorded which). The chain combines TRBV7-2 with TRBJ2-1, with TRBD2 matching over 12 bases. The CDR3 nucleotides are TGTGCCAGCAGCCTCCCTAGGACTAGCGGGACCTCCTACAATGAGCAGTTCTTC. Its translation: CASSLPRTSGTSYNEQFF.